The clone carrying this T cell receptor (beta chain) occurred once. This specimen comes from a study of blood T cell repertoires in COVID-19. Germline-derived CDR1 and CDR2 are MNHNY and SVGAGI (reference sequence). V was cut by 6 bases and J by 7 bases, with 19 bases left in between. This CDR3 is 16 amino acids long. Measured with immunoSEQ multiplex PCR; TCRdb has only the in-frame clones, and not every one. The repertoire includes about 95,000 clones, 89% of them detected once, and 3% to 4% sits in the top ten. The material sequenced was peripheral blood. The V call is TRBV6-6, the J call TRBJ1-6; D might be TRBD1 (6 bases). The TCR comes from a woman between 70 and 85 years old with acute or convalescent COVID-19. The CDR3 sequence: CASSQNRASGNSPLHF. The CDR3 DNA is TGTGCCAGCAGCCAAAACAGGGCTAGTGGGAATTCACCCCTCCACTTT.